These T cell receptor beta chains were read from a single sample in a study of blood T cells in healthy people across ages. MiXCR, applied by TCRdb to the 5' RACE reads, yields one record per CDR3 protein. Of some 1.4 million distinct CDR3 sequences detected, approximately 40% appear once; the ten largest clones hold 7% to 9%. The source material was blood. The receptors stem from a woman younger than 35 in good health. Both conserved end residues are part of each CDR3. The D gene is left open where the match is weak. The size field is filled for only some rows; it gives once, few, many or a size class.

V gene	D gene	clone size	J gene	CDR3 protein	CDR3 DNA
TRBV21-1	-	few	TRBJ2-1	CASSRGKGSDNNEQFF	TGTGCCAGCAGCAGGGGGAAGGGTAGCGACAACAATGAGCAGTTCTTC
TRBV18	TRBD1	-	TRBJ2-2	CASSPRDRGIPGELFF	TGTGCCAGCTCACCAAGGGACAGGGGGATCCCCGGGGAGCTGTTTTTT
TRBV6-1	-	-	TRBJ2-1	CASSDGTVLLNEQFF	TGTGCCAGCAGTGACGGGACCGTGCTGTTAAATGAGCAGTTCTTC
TRBV20-1	TRBD1	-	TRBJ2-1	CSARNRGRSYEQFF	TGCAGTGCTAGAAACAGGGGGAGAAGCTATGAGCAGTTCTTC
TRBV5-1	-	-	TRBJ2-5	CASSLVVQSETQYF	TGCGCCAGCAGCTTGGTAGTTCAAAGCGAGACCCAGTACTTC
TRBV29-1	TRBD2	-	TRBJ2-7	CSVEDRLAGVVHEQYF	TGCAGCGTTGAAGATCGTCTAGCGGGAGTGGTTCACGAGCAGTACTTC
TRBV29-1	-	-	TRBJ2-6	CGAGGIGGANVLTF	TGCGGCGCCGGGGGTATTGGAGGGGCCAACGTCCTGACTTTC
TRBV10-3	-	many	TRBJ1-2	CAISDAGTLYGYTF	TGTGCCATCAGTGACGCCGGGACACTCTATGGCTACACCTTC
TRBV5-1	-	few	TRBJ2-7	CASSSKQGYEQYF	TGCGCCAGCAGCAGCAAACAGGGTTACGAGCAGTACTTC
TRBV6-5	-	-	TRBJ2-5	CASSYSADNEQYF	TGTGCCAGCAGTTACTCAGCTGACAATGAGCAGTACTTC
TRBV6-5	-	-	TRBJ1-2	CASSYLPGTYGYTF	TGTGCCAGCAGTTACTTGCCAGGGACCTATGGCTACACCTTC
TRBV28	-	-	TRBJ2-1	CASNRRGLWDEQFF	TGTGCCAGCAACCGGCGGGGGCTTTGGGATGAGCAGTTCTTC
TRBV21-1	-	-	TRBJ1-4	CARELGRVWEKLFF	TGTGCCAGGGAGTTAGGCAGGGTATGGGAAAAACTGTTTTTT
TRBV6-1	TRBD1	-	TRBJ2-5	CASIPGQGGIQETQYF	TGTGCCAGCATCCCCGGACAGGGGGGGATCCAAGAGACCCAGTACTTC
TRBV4-1	TRBD1	-	TRBJ1-1	CASSQDRSRTGGNTEAFF	TGCGCCAGCAGCCAAGATCGAAGTCGAACAGGGGGGAACACTGAAGCTTTCTTT
TRBV18	-	-	TRBJ1-2	CASSPGQPPASLYGYTF	TGTGCCAGCTCACCAGGACAGCCACCAGCGTCCCTCTATGGCTACACCTTC
TRBV10-3	-	once	TRBJ2-2	CAISESTPGNTGELFF	TGTGCCATCAGTGAGTCGACGCCGGGGAATACCGGGGAGCTGTTTTTT
TRBV6-5	-	-	TRBJ2-7	CASSYGRSLGDEQYF	TGTGCCAGCAGTTACGGACGGTCCCTAGGGGACGAGCAGTACTTC
TRBV7-2	TRBD2	-	TRBJ2-7	CASSAIAGGGNEQYF	TGTGCCAGCAGCGCCATAGCGGGAGGCGGTAATGAGCAGTACTTC
TRBV12-3/TRBV12-4	-	few	TRBJ2-7	CASSLAQPLEQYF	TGTGCCAGCAGCCTAGCGCAGCCCCTCGAGCAGTACTTC
TRBV10-3	TRBD1	-	TRBJ2-1	CAISPGDSQETQFF	TGTGCCATCAGTCCCGGGGACAGCCAAGAGACCCAGTTCTTC
TRBV6-5	TRBD2	few	TRBJ2-1	CASSLYRLAGFNEQFF	TGTGCCAGCAGCCTCTATCGACTAGCGGGATTTAACGAGCAGTTCTTC
TRBV20-1	-	few	TRBJ1-1	CSARFGGPNTEAFF	TGCAGTGCTAGGTTTGGGGGACCGAACACTGAAGCTTTCTTT
TRBV11-2	-	-	TRBJ2-1	CASSLDLSPYNNEQFF	TGTGCCAGCAGCTTAGATCTCAGCCCCTACAACAATGAGCAGTTCTTC
TRBV4-1	-	few	TRBJ1-1	CASSHLGGTEAFF	TGCGCCAGCAGCCACTTGGGAGGCACTGAAGCTTTCTTT
TRBV5-1	-	-	TRBJ1-5	CASSTTGADNQPQHF	TGCGCCAGCAGCACTACAGGAGCTGACAATCAGCCCCAGCATTTT
TRBV9	-	-	TRBJ2-7	CASSVGRDPSSYNEQYF	TGTGCCAGCAGCGTAGGAAGGGATCCGAGCTCCTACAATGAGCAGTACTTC
TRBV24-1	TRBD2	-	TRBJ2-1	CATSDAGTSGRASMEQFF	TGTGCCACCAGTGACGCCGGGACTAGCGGGAGGGCCTCAATGGAGCAGTTCTTC
TRBV20-1	-	-	TRBJ2-5	CSALRTGVWGETQYF	TGCAGTGCTTTACGTACGGGGGTTTGGGGAGAGACCCAGTACTTC
TRBV7-9	-	-	TRBJ1-5	CASSLGGRGPSQPQHF	TGTGCCAGCAGCTTAGGGGGACGGGGTCCAAGTCAGCCCCAGCATTTT
TRBV7-2	-	-	TRBJ1-2	CASSHRASYGYTF	TGTGCCAGCAGCCACCGGGCCTCCTATGGCTACACCTTC
TRBV6-1	TRBD2	-	TRBJ2-5	CASIWAGGPQETQYF	TGTGCCAGCATCTGGGCGGGGGGCCCCCAAGAGACCCAGTACTTC
TRBV24-1	-	-	TRBJ2-3	CATSVSSTDTQYF	TGTGCCACCAGTGTCTCTAGCACAGATACGCAGTATTTT
TRBV4-1	TRBD2	few	TRBJ2-1	CASSPRLAEFRGDEQFF	TGCGCCAGCAGCCCCAGACTAGCGGAGTTCAGAGGGGATGAGCAGTTCTTC
TRBV10-3	-	-	TRBJ2-3	CVCAVGREDTQYF	TGTGTTTGTGCGGTCGGTCGGGAAGATACGCAGTATTTT
TRBV6-5	-	-	TRBJ1-2	CASSPFPTNYGYTF	TGTGCCAGCAGCCCCTTCCCGACTAACTATGGCTACACCTTC
TRBV2	-	few	TRBJ2-3	CASKADTDTQYF	TGTGCCAGCAAAGCGGACACAGATACGCAGTATTTT
TRBV7-3	-	-	TRBJ2-3	CASSFGPPRSTDTQYF	TGTGCCAGCAGTTTTGGACCACCCAGGAGCACAGATACGCAGTATTTT
TRBV7-7	TRBD2	-	TRBJ2-2	CASSSWEGPTGELFF	TGTGCTAGCAGCTCTTGGGAGGGTCCCACCGGGGAGCTGTTTTTT
TRBV5-5	TRBD1	-	TRBJ2-1	CASSLRDRGREQFF	TGTGCCAGCAGCTTACGGGACAGGGGGCGTGAGCAGTTCTTC
TRBV7-2	-	-	TRBJ2-3	CANSFLGTSTDTQYF	TGTGCCAACAGCTTCTTAGGAACTAGCACAGATACGCAGTATTTT
TRBV9	TRBD2	-	TRBJ2-1	CASSIGTSVGEQFF	TGTGCCAGCAGCATCGGGACTAGCGTGGGTGAGCAGTTCTTC
TRBV2	-	-	TRBJ1-2	CASRRSSNYGYTF	TGTGCCAGCAGAAGGAGTTCTAACTATGGCTACACCTTC
TRBV7-2	-	-	TRBJ2-5	CASSLEWATRETQYF	TGTGCCAGCAGCTTAGAATGGGCCACAAGAGAGACCCAGTACTTC
TRBV13	TRBD1	few	TRBJ2-7	CASSPGTGGDYEQYF	TGTGCCAGCAGCCCCGGGACAGGGGGTGATTACGAGCAGTACTTC
TRBV27	TRBD2	-	TRBJ2-1	CASSIAGGGYEQFF	TGTGCCAGCAGTATAGCGGGGGGCGGGTATGAGCAGTTCTTC
TRBV13	-	few	TRBJ1-2	CASSLPRPESGYTF	TGTGCCAGCAGCCTCCCCCGGCCCGAGAGTGGCTACACCTTC
TRBV10-3	TRBD1	-	TRBJ1-1	CAISVEGATEAFF	TGTGCCATCAGTGTTGAGGGGGCGACTGAAGCTTTCTTT
TRBV6-1	-	few	TRBJ1-2	CASSDFGTSNNVGYTF	TGTGCCAGCAGTGATTTTGGGACATCCAACAACGTGGGCTACACCTTC
TRBV29-1	TRBD2	-	TRBJ2-3	CSVEGPAGGPPDTQYF	TGCAGCGTTGAAGGGCCAGCGGGAGGGCCTCCAGATACGCAGTATTTT
TRBV28	-	-	TRBJ2-2	CASSFAGRSGELFF	TGTGCCAGCAGTTTCGCAGGGAGGTCCGGGGAGCTGTTTTTT
TRBV7-2	-	-	TRBJ2-1	CASSLVRGVVNEQFF	TGTGCCAGCAGCTTAGTCCGTGGGGTGGTCAATGAGCAGTTCTTC